Listed here is a single TCR beta chain. The data belong to a study of blood T cell repertoires in COVID-19. Here immunoSEQ multiplex PCR was the method, and the copy in TCRdb shows in-frame clones only, minus some. The sample yields about 15,000 clones, around 90% seen once. Germline values: CDR1 SGDLS, CDR2 YYNGEE. Deletions cut 0 bases from V and 1 base from J, with 7 bases between. CDR3 length equals 14 residues. The chain combines TRBV9 with TRBJ1-1; D not resolved. This clonotype was sampled from a human donor in a cohort sampled during active COVID-19. Input material: peripheral blood. For the CDR3, the DNA is TGTGCCAGCAGCGTAGTTTCGGGGAACACTGAAGCTTTCTTT. Protein: CASSVVSGNTEAFF.